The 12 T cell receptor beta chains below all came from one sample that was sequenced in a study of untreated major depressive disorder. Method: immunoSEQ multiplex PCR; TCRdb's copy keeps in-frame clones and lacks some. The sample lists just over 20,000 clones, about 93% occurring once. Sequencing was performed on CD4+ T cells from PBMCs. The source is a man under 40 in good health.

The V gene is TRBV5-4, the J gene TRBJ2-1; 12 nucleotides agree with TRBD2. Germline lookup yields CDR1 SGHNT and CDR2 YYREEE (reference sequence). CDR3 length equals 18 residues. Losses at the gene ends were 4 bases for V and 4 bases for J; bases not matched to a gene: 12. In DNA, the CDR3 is TGTGCCAGCAGCGATCCTAGCGGGAGGGTTGGGGGTTACAATGAGCAGTTCTTC. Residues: CASSDPSGRVGGYNEQFF.

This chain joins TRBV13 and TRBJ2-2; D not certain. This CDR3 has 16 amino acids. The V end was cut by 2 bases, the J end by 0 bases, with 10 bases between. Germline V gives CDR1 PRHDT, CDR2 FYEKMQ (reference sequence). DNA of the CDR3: TGTGCCAGCAGCTTAACAGCCCCAGCGAACACCGGGGAGCTGTTTTTT. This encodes CASSLTAPANTGELFF.

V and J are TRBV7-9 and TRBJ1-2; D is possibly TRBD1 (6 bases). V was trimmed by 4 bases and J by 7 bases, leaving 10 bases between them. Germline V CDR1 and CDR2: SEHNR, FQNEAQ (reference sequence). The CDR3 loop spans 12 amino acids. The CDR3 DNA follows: TGTGCCAGCAGCTCCGGGGGCTCTGGCTACACCTTC. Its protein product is CASSSGGSGYTF.

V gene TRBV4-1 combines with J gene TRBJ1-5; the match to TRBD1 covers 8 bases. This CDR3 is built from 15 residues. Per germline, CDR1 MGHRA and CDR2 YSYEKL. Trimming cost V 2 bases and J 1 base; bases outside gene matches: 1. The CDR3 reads CASSQYRGSNQPQHF. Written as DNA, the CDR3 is TGCGCCAGCAGCCAATACAGGGGGAGCAATCAGCCCCAGCATTTT.

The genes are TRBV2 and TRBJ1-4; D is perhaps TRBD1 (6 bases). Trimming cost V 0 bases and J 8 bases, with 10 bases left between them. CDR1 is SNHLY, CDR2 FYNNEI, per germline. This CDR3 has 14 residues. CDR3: CASSEALQGEKLFF. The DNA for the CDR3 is TGTGCCAGCAGTGAAGCGCTTCAGGGGGAAAAACTGTTTTTT.

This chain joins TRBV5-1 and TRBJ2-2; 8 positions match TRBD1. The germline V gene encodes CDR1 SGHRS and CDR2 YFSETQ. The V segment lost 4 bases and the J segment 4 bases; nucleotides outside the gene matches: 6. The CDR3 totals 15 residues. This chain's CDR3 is CASSPGDRSTGELFF. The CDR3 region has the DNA TGCGCCAGCAGCCCTGGGGACAGGTCCACCGGGGAGCTGTTTTTT.

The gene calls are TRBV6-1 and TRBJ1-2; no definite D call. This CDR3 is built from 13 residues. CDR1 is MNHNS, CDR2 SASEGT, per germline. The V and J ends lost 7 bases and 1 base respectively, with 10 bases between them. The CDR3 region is CASTFLGNYGYTF. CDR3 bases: TGTGCCAGCACCTTCCTTGGTAACTATGGCTACACCTTC.

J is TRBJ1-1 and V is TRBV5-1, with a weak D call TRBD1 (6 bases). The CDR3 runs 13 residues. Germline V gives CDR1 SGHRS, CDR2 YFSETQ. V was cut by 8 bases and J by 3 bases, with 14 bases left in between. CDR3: CASSRGADTEAFF. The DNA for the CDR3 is TGCGCCAGTAGCAGGGGTGCGGACACTGAAGCTTTCTTT.

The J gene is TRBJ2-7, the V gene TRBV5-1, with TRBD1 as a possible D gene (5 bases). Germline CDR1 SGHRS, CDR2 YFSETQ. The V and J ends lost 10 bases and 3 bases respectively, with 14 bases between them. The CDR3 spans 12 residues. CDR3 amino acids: CASPRARYEQYF. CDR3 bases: TGCGCCTCTCCCAGGGCACGCTACGAGCAGTACTTC.

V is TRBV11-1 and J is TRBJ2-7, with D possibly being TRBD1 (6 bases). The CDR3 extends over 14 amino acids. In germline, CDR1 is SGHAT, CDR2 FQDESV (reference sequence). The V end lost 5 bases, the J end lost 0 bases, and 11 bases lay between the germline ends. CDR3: CASSLWDNSYEQYF. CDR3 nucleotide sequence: TGTGCCAGCAGCCTATGGGACAACTCCTACGAGCAGTACTTC.

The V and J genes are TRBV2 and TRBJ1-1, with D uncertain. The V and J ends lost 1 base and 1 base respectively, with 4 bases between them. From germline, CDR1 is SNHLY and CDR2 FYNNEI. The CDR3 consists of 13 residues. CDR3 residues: CASSEGGNTEAFF. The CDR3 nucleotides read TGTGCCAGCAGTGAAGGGGGGAACACTGAAGCTTTCTTT.

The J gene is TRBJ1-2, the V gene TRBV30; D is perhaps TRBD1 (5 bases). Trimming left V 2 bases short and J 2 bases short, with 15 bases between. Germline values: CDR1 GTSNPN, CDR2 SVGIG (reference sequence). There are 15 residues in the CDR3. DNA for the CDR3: TGTGCCTGGAGTCCTTGGGACTTGATCAACTATGGCTACACCTTC. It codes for CAWSPWDLINYGYTF.